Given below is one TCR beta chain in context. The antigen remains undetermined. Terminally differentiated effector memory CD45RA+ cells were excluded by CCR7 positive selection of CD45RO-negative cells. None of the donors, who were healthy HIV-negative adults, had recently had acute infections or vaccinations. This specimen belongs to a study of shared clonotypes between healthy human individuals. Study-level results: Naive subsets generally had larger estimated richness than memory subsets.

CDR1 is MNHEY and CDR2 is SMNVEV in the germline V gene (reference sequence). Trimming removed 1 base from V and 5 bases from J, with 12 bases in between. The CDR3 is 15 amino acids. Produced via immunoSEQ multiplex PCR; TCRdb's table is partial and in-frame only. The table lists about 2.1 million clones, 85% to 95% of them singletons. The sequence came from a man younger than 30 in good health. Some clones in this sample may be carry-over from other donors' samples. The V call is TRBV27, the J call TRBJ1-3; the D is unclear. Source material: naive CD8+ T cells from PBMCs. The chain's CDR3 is CASSLYPSGRNTIYF. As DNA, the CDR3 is TGTGCCAGCAGTTTATATCCCAGCGGGAGAAACACCATATATTTT.